This TCR beta chain was identified during a study of blood T cell repertoires in COVID-19. Sequencing used immunoSEQ multiplex PCR; TCRdb keeps in-frame clones, though not all of them. This sample carries 180,000 or so clones, about 85% of them seen once, and the ten largest clones take less than 3%. CDR1 and CDR2 from the germline V gene are SGHAT and FQNNGV. Trimming took 2 bases from V and 0 from J, leaving 12 bases between them. This CDR3 region has 16 residues. This receptor was obtained from a woman younger than 45 with active or convalescent COVID-19. The sample comprised peripheral blood. The gene calls are TRBV11-2 and TRBJ2-3, with a tentative D call TRBD2 (6 bases). The CDR3 is CASSLPGALSTDTQYF. In DNA, the CDR3 is TGTGCCAGCAGCTTACCGGGAGCCCTTAGCACAGATACGCAGTATTTT.